This T cell receptor beta chain was recorded in a study of blood T cell repertoires in COVID-19. Generated by immunoSEQ multiplex PCR, the TCRdb table keeps only in-frame clones and is missing some. In the table there are 46,000 or so clones, around four fifths of which are singletons. CDR3 length: 13 amino acids. The germline gives CDR1 SNHLY, CDR2 FYNNEI. Trimming removed 8 bases from V and 6 bases from J; junction bases left unmatched: 6. The V gene is TRBV2, the J gene TRBJ1-2; 10 bases agree with TRBD1. The receptor comes from a human donor in a cohort sampled during active COVID-19. The sample was peripheral blood. CDR3 sequence: CASDRGQGNGYTF. As DNA, the CDR3 is TGTGCCAGCGATCGGGGACAGGGGAATGGCTACACCTTC.